The clone carrying this TCR beta chain was seen a single time. The sample is drawn from a study of shared clonotypes between healthy human individuals. The method was immunoSEQ multiplex PCR; TCRdb's version includes in-frame clones alone and lacks a portion of them. Of approximately 510,000 clones listed, approximately 85% are singletons. The sequence was obtained from a woman between 40 and 55 years old in good health. Some clones in this sample may be carry-over from other donors' samples. Material for sequencing was PBMCs.

The CDR3 coding sequence is TGTGCCAGCAGCACAACGGGACAGGTCCCCTACGAGCAGTACTTC. Its protein product is CASSTTGQVPYEQYF. The chain couples TRBV6-6 to TRBJ2-7; TRBD1 matches at 8 bases. The germline gives CDR1 MNHNY, CDR2 SVGAGI (reference sequence). The CDR3 is 15 amino acids. With 6 bases clipped from V and 2 bases from J, the junction kept 9 bases outside the gene matches.